The present T cell receptor (beta chain) was sequenced within a study of blood T cells in healthy people across ages. Donors gave 8.5 to 10 milliliters of peripheral blood apiece. At least 7 million PBMCs were isolated per sample. This clonotype has only one observation. Its antigen is undetermined. After removal of 8 bases from V and 2 bases from J, the junction contained 4 bases not matched to a gene. The CDR3 is 14 residues long. Germline V gives CDR1 MDHEN, CDR2 SYDVKM. Whole-study results and caveats: Donors of long life had a larger count of naive CD4+ cells and greater diversity than aged donors. TCR beta diversity per million T cells fell roughly linearly with age.

A second 7 to 11 cycle PCR used barcoded and J-beta primers. TCRdb re-derived calls from the 5' RACE reads in MiXCR, one entry per CDR3 protein. This sample has 750,000 to 950,000 distinct CDR3 sequences, with 53% found just once. This sequence was found in a man aged 80 or over in good health. This chain links TRBV28 with TRBJ1-3, with 9 positions matching TRBD1. The sample was blood. For the CDR3, the DNA is TGTGCCAGCGGTTACAGGGGGCCTGGAAACACCATATATTTT. Protein: CASGYRGPGNTIYF.